This TCR beta chain is from a study of neurological immune-mediated disorders. Regarding the study as a whole: Across subjects, expanded clones had no CDR3 amino acid sequences in common, pointing to private repertoires in all groups.

The cell input for sorted libraries was some 990,000, and those cells were CD4+ or CD8+ T cells. A 10-nucleotide random UMI tagged transcripts in template-switch 5'RACE cDNA synthesis. From 15-18 subjects, every sequencing run obtained over 190 million TCR-beta sequences. MiXCR, applied by TCRdb to the 5' RACE reads, yields one record per CDR3 protein. The table shows approximately 39,000 distinct CDR3 sequences, with 7.2% occurring only once. The ends lost 4 bases at V and 4 bases at J; junction bases unmatched: 3. The CDR3 is 15 residues long. Germline V gene data show CDR1 as MNHEY and CDR2 as SVGEGT. This clonotype occurred many times. What it binds is unknown.

The rearrangement uses TRBV6-2 or TRBV6-3 and TRBJ2-7; 14 bases align to TRBD2. The receptor's source is a man between 45 and 60 years old in good health. Sequencing was carried out using CD4+ T cells from blood. The CDR3 spells CASSSGTSGRYEQYF. The CDR3 DNA follows: TGTGCCAGCAGTTCCGGGACTAGCGGGAGATACGAGCAGTACTTC.